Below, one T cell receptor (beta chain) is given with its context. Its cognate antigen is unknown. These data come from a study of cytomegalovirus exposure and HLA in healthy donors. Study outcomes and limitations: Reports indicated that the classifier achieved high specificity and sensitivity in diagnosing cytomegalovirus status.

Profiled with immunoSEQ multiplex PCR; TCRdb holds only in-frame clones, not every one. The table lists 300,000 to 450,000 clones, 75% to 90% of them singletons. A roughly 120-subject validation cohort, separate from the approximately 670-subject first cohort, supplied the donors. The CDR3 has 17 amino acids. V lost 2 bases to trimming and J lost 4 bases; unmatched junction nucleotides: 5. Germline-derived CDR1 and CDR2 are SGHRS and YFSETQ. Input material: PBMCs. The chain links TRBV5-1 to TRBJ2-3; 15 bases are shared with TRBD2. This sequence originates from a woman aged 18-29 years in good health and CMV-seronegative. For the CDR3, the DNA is TGCGCCAGCAGCTTTGGACTAGCGGGAGGGAACGCAGATACGCAGTATTTT. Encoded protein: CASSFGLAGGNADTQYF. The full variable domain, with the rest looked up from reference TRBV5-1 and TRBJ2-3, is KAGVTQTPRYLIKTRGQQVTLSCSPISGHRSVSWYQQTPGQGLQFLFEYFSETQRNKGNFPGRFSGRQFSNSRSEMNVSTLELGDSALYLCASSFGLAGGNADTQYFGPGTRLTVL.